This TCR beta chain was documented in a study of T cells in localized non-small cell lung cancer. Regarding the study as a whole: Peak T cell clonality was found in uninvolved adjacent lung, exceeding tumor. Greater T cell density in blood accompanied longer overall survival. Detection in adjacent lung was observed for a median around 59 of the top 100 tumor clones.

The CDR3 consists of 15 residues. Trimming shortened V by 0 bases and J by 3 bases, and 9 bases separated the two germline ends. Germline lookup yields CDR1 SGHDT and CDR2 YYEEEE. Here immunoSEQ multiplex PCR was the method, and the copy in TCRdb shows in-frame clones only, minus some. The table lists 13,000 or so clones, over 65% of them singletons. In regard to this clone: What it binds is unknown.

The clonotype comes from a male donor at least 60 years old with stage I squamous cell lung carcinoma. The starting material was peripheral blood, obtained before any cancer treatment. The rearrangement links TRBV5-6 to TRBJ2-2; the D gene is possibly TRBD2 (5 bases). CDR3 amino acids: CASSLGGKDTGELFF. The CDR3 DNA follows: TGTGCCAGCAGCTTGGGAGGGAAAGACACCGGGGAGCTGTTTTTT.